This T cell receptor beta chain emerged from a study of graft-versus-host responses after intestinal transplantation. Study-wide background: Tacrolimus and steroids were given for 3 to 4 years to all recipients after anti-thymocyte globulin induction.

With respect to this clone: Antigen: not known.

General study points: Investigators detected GvH clones in recipient marrow, with some emerging earlier in ileum or blood.

TCRdb's table, derived via immunoSEQ multiplex PCR, lists solely in-frame clones and lacks some. Of about 70,000 clones listed, around 87% were seen once; the top ten hold less than 5%. CDR1 is MDHEN, CDR2 SYDVKM, per germline. The CDR3 has 13 residues. V shed 5 bases and J 5 bases; nucleotides not matched to a gene: 0. The TCR originated in a human donor who was the organ donor for an intestinal transplant. The rearrangement joins TRBV28 to TRBJ1-6; TRBD1 agrees at 7 bases. The sequencing used unstimulated CD8+ T cells sorted from spleen or lymph node cells, collected before transplant. The DNA for the CDR3 is TGTGCCAGCAGTACAGGGGATAATTCACCCCTCCACTTT. Its translation is CASSTGDNSPLHF.